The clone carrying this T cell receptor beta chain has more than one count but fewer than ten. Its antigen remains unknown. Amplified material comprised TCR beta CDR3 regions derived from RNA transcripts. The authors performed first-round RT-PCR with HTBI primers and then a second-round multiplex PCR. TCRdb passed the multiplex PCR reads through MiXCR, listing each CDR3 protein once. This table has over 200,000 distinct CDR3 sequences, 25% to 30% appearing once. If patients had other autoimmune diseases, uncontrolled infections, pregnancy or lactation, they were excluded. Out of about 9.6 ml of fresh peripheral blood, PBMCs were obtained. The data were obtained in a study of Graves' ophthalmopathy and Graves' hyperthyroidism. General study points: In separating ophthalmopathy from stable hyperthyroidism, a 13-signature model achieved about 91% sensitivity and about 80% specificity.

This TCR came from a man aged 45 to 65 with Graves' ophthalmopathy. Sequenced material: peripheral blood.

CDR3 sequence (DNA): TGTGCCAGCAGCTTAGTCATCACCTACGAGCAGTACTTC. Protein sequence: CASSLVITYEQYF. V is TRBV7-2 and J is TRBJ2-7, with unresolved D. V dropped 1 base and J dropped 2 bases, with 6 bases sitting between them. The germline gives CDR1 SGHTA, CDR2 FQGNSA. This CDR3 is 13 amino acids long.